This T cell receptor beta chain was recorded in a study of vaccination effects on CD4 cells after COVID-19. Whole-study context: Sampling of a couple of convalescent patients took place 16 days and one week prior to vaccination.

For this clone: Its antigen remains unknown.

Germline-derived CDR1 and CDR2 are MNHEY and SMNVEV (reference sequence). The CDR3 is made up of 16 amino acids. V dropped 4 bases and J dropped 0 bases, with 13 bases sitting between them. The repertoire was sequenced with immunoSEQ multiplex PCR; TCRdb's copy has only in-frame clones and lacks some. The sample yields about 22,000 clones, around 76% seen once. Before any sequencing was done, the ViraFEST assay used viral peptide pools to expand antigen-specific CD4+ T cells. Subsequent to less than eleven days of culture, CD4+ T cells were isolated. The person's infection with SARS-CoV-2, confirmed by PCR, took place between March and December 2020. Each well held approximately 2.2 million PBMC cultured with 8.5 to 10 ug/ml peptides and roughly 11 IU/ml IL-2. Study-wide points: Convalescent patients were scarce in the study, and it lacked early post-infection timepoints.

Material: CD4+ T cells from PBMCs cultured with SARS-CoV-2 spike peptides, obtained before COVID-19 vaccination. The sequence was collected from a human donor who had a prior SARS-CoV-2 infection. The chain carries TRBV27 and TRBJ2-1; D uncertain. This CDR3 reads CASSSPDLPSYNEQFF. The DNA for the CDR3 is TGTGCCAGCAGTTCCCCGGACCTACCCTCCTACAATGAGCAGTTCTTC.